The source of this TCR beta chain is a study of T cells in Graves' hyperthyroidism and ophthalmopathy. This clonotype appeared many times. The CDR3 length is 14 residues. In germline, CDR1 is DFQATT, CDR2 SNEGSKA (reference sequence). Trimming removed 4 bases at V and 7 bases at J, with 19 bases between. Amplified TCR beta CDR3 regions came from RNA transcripts. TCR CDR3 underwent first-round RT-PCR with the HTBI primer set. TCRdb itself ran the multiplex PCR reads through MiXCR, one entry per CDR3 protein. The sample shows 270,000 or so distinct CDR3 sequences, less than 30% of them seen only once. The sequencing sample was made of blood. This chain joins TRBV20-1 and TRBJ1-1; D is ambiguous. The sequence derives from a man in his forties or fifties with Graves' hyperthyroidism that later progressed to Graves' ophthalmopathy. CDR3 nucleotides: TGCAGTGCTATTTCGCCAACGATCATACATGAAGCTTTCTTT. Amino acid sequence: CSAISPTIIHEAFF.